The rows below give T cell receptor beta chains drawn from one sample of a study of radiation and T cells in renal cell carcinoma. Using immunoSEQ multiplex PCR, the repertoire was profiled, and TCRdb retains in-frame clones only, with some absent. Here the sample spans approximately 120,000 clones, 80% to 85% being singletons. The source was blood, collected from a patient whose treatment included radiotherapy and nephrectomy. These receptors were obtained from a woman between 55 and 75 years old with renal cell carcinoma. The CDR3 runs from the conserved cysteine through the conserved F or W. A D gene is named only where the DNA matches it firmly. Clone size is stated in some rows and not others, as once, few, many or a class when expanded.

>NA|TRBV6-5|NA|TRBJ2-7
TGTGCCAGCACCCGGGGGACTCCCTACGAGCAGTACTTC
CASTRGTPYEQYF
>NA|TRBV19|NA|TRBJ1-5
TGTGCCAGTAGTATAAATCGGGGGAATCAGCCCCAGCATTTT
CASSINRGNQPQHF
>TRBD1|TRBV4-2|NA|TRBJ2-3
TGTGCCAGCAGCCGACGGACAGGGAGAGAGACAGATACGCAGTATTTT
CASSRRTGRETDTQYF
>NA|TRBV18|NA|TRBJ1-1
TGTGCCAGCTCACCGGCTTCTGAAGCTTTCTTT
CASSPASEAFF
>NA|TRBV28|few|TRBJ1-2
TGTGCCAGCAGTTTACCCCCCCTCGTGTCGGTACCCTATGGCTACACCTTC
CASSLPPLVSVPYGYTF
>NA|TRBV2|NA|TRBJ1-5
TGTGCCAGCAGTGTGGAAGCAGCCCAGCATTTT
CASSVEAAQHF
>TRBD1|TRBV19|NA|TRBJ2-2
TGTGCCAGTAGTATAGACGGACAGGGGGCCGGGGAGCTGTTTTTT
CASSIDGQGAGELFF
>NA|TRBV28|NA|TRBJ1-2
TGTGCCAGCAGTTTGGTTTACAGCTTCTATGGCTACACCTTC
CASSLVYSFYGYTF
>NA|TRBV7-9|once|TRBJ1-6
TGTGCCAGCAGCCCTCAGGGGAATTCACCCCTCCACTTT
CASSPQGNSPLHF
>NA|TRBV6-6|once|TRBJ1-5
TGTGCCAGCAACCCTTTGGGAGGGGATGTTGGTCAGCCCCAGCATTTT
CASNPLGGDVGQPQHF
>TRBD1|TRBV6-1|NA|TRBJ1-2
TGTGCCAGCAGTGAAGTATATACCGGGACAGGGCTTGGCTACACCTTC
CASSEVYTGTGLGYTF
>TRBD1|TRBV28|NA|TRBJ1-1
TGTGCCAGCAGACGGACAGGGGACCCGGGGGCTTTCTTT
CASRRTGDPGAFF
>NA|TRBV6-5|NA|TRBJ2-1
TGTGCCAGCAAGTATTACAATGAGCAGTTCTTC
CASKYYNEQFF
>NA|TRBV28|NA|TRBJ1-6
TGTGCCAGCGTTGTGGCAGAAAATTCACCCCTCCACTTT
CASVVAENSPLHF
>NA|TRBV2|NA|TRBJ2-3
TGTGCCAGCAGTGTTTCCTTACTCACAGATACGCAGTATTTT
CASSVSLLTDTQYF
>NA|TRBV6-1|NA|TRBJ2-7
TGTGCCAGCAGAACAGGCTACGAGCAGTACTTC
CASRTGYEQYF
>NA|TRBV2|NA|TRBJ2-7
TGTGCCAGCAGGGACCGGACAGCCTCTACCTACGAGCAGTACTTC
CASRDRTASTYEQYF
>NA|TRBV10-3|NA|TRBJ2-6
TGTGCCATCAGTGAGGCTCAGATTGCTGGGGCCAACGTCCTGACTTTC
CAISEAQIAGANVLTF
>TRBD1|TRBV11-3|NA|TRBJ1-6
TGTGCCAGCAGCAGGGGGCTCCCTAGCTCCTATAATTCACCCCTCCACTTT
CASSRGLPSSYNSPLHF
>TRBD2|TRBV7-6|NA|TRBJ2-2
TGTGCCAGCAGCTTATGGGCGGGGGGGCCGAACGGGGAGCTGTTTTTT
CASSLWAGGPNGELFF
>NA|TRBV7-9|NA|TRBJ1-5
TGTGCCAGCAGCTACGACAGCGGTAGCAATCAGCCCCAGCATTTT
CASSYDSGSNQPQHF
>NA|TRBV6-1|NA|TRBJ1-1
TGTGCCAGCTTCCCGACCAGGCACCAGAACACTGAAGCTTTCTTT
CASFPTRHQNTEAFF
>NA|TRBV6-6|NA|TRBJ2-7
TGTGCCAGCAGTTCCGGGAGTTGGTCCTACGAGCAGTACTTC
CASSSGSWSYEQYF
>TRBD1|TRBV28|few|TRBJ2-3
TGTGCCAGCAGTTCCATAAACCGGGACAGGGGGCTTGATACGCAGTATTTT
CASSSINRDRGLDTQYF
>NA|TRBV5-4|NA|TRBJ1-1
TGTGCCAGCGGGTTAAGAGGGGGTACTGAAGCTTTCTTT
CASGLRGGTEAFF
>NA|TRBV7-9|NA|TRBJ1-2
TGTGCCAGCAGCTTAGACACTTATGGCTACACCTTC
CASSLDTYGYTF
>NA|TRBV28|NA|TRBJ1-4
TGTGCCAGCAGTTTGTTATTAGACCATGAAAAACTGTTTTTT
CASSLLLDHEKLFF
>TRBD1|TRBV5-4|NA|TRBJ1-1
TGTGCCAGCAGCTCGTTGACCGGGACAGGAGATGAAGCTTTCTTT
CASSSLTGTGDEAFF
>NA|TRBV5-5|NA|TRBJ2-5
TGTGCCAGCAGCTCCCGGGACCTGGGGACGATCCAAGAGACCCAGTACTTC
CASSSRDLGTIQETQYF
>TRBD2|TRBV7-8|NA|TRBJ2-2
TGTGCCACCCTAAACAGACTAGCGGGGAGCACCGGGGAGCTGTTTTTT
CATLNRLAGSTGELFF
>NA|TRBV6-1|NA|TRBJ2-7
TGTGCCAGCGGGCACGCCGGATCCTACGAGCAGTACTTC
CASGHAGSYEQYF
>NA|TRBV2|NA|TRBJ1-5
TGTGCCAGCAGTGAAGGGTCGGTTTTACGGGGCCTCAATCAGCCCCAGCATTTT
CASSEGSVLRGLNQPQHF
>TRBD2|TRBV7-2|NA|TRBJ2-7
TGTGCCAGCAGCTTAGGGACGGGAGGTTCCTACGAGCAGTACTTC
CASSLGTGGSYEQYF
>NA|TRBV19|NA|TRBJ1-3
TGTGCCAGTAGGCCGTTTACATTCTCTGGAAACACCATATATTTT
CASRPFTFSGNTIYF
>NA|TRBV16|NA|TRBJ2-7
TGTGCCAGCAGCCCGAACTACGAGCAGTACTTC
CASSPNYEQYF
>NA|TRBV29-1|once|TRBJ2-7
TGCAGCGTGGGCGATGCGGGGACAGTCTACGAGCAGTACTTC
CSVGDAGTVYEQYF
>NA|TRBV7-9|few|TRBJ1-1
TGTGCCAGCAGCCCGGAGGGGAACACTGAAGCTTTCTTT
CASSPEGNTEAFF